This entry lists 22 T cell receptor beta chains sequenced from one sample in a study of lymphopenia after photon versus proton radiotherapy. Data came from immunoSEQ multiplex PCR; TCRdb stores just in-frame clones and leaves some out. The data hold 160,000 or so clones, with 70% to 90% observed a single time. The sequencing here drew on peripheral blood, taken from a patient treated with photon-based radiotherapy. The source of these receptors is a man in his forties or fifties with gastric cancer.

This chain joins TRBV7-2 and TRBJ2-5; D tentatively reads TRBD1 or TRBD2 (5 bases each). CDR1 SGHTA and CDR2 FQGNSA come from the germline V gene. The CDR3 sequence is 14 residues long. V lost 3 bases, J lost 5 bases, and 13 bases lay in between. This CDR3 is CASSFGTPSETQYF. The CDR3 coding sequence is TGTGCCAGCAGCTTCGGGACCCCCTCGGAGACCCAGTACTTC.

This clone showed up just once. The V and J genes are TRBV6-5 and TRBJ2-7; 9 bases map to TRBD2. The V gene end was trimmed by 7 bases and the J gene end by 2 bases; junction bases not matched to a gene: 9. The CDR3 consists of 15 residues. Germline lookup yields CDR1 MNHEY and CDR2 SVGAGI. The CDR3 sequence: CASTKLAGRTYEQYF. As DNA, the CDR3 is TGTGCCAGCACTAAACTAGCGGGCCGGACCTACGAGCAGTACTTC.

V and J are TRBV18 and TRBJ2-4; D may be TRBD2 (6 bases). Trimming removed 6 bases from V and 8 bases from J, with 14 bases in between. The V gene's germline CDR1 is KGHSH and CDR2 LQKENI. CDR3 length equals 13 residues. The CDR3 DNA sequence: TGTGCCAGCTCCCGGGACTTTCGGGACATTCAGTACTTC. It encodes CASSRDFRDIQYF.

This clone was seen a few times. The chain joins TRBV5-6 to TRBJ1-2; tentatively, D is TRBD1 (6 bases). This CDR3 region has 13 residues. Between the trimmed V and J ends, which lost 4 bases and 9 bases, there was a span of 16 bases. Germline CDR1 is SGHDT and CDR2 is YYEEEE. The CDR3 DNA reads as TGTGCCAGCAGCGTTGGGGGAGACAGGAGCTACACCTTC. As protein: CASSVGGDRSYTF. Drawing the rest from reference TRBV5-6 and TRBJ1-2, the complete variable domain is DAGVTQSPTHLIKTRGQQVTLRCSPKSGHDTVSWYQQALGQGPQFIFQYYEEEERQRGNFPDRFSGHQFPNYSSELNVNALLLGDSALYLCASSVGGDRSYTFGSGTRLTVV.

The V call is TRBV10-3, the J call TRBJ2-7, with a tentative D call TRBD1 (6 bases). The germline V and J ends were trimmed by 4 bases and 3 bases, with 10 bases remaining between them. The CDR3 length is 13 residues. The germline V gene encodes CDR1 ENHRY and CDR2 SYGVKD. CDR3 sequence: CAISGEGGYEQYF. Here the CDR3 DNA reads TGTGCCATCAGTGGGGAAGGGGGCTACGAGCAGTACTTC.

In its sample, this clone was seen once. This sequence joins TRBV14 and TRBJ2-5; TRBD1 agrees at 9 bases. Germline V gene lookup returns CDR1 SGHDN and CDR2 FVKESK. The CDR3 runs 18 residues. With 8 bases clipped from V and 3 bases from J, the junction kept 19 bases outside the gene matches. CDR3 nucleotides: TGTGCCAGCGGGGAAGGCCGGGACAGGGACTGGAAGAAAGAGACCCAGTACTTC. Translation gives CASGEGRDRDWKKETQYF.

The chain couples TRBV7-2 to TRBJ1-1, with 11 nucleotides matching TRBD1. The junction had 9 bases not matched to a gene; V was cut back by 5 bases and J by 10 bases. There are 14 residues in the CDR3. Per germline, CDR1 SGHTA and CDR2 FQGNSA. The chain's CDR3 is CASSRTGGGLGAFF. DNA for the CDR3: TGTGCCAGCAGCCGGACAGGGGGCGGCTTAGGAGCTTTCTTT.

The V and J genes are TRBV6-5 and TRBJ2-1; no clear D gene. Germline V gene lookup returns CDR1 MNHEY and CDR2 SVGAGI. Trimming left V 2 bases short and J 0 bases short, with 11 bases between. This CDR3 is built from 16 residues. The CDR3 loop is CASSYGSQSSYNEQFF. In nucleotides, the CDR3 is TGTGCCAGCAGTTACGGGTCGCAGAGCTCCTACAATGAGCAGTTCTTC.

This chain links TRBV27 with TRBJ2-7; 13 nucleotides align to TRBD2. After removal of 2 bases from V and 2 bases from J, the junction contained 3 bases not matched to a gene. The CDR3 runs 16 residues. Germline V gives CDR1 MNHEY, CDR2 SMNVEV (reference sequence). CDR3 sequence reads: CASSLLGLAGAYEQYF. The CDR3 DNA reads TGTGCCAGCAGTTTACTCGGACTAGCGGGGGCCTACGAGCAGTACTTC.

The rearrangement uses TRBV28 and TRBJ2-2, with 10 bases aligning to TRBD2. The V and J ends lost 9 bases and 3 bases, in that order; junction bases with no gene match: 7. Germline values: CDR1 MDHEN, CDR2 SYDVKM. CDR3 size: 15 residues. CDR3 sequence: CASKLAGVDTGELFF. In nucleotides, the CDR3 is TGTGCCAGTAAGCTAGCGGGAGTCGACACCGGGGAGCTGTTTTTT. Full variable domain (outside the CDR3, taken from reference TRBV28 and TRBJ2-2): DVKVTQSSRYLVKRTGEKVFLECVQDMDHENMFWYRQDPGLGLRLIYFSYDVKMKEKGDIPEGYSVSREKKERFSLILESASTNQTSMYLCASKLAGVDTGELFFGEGSRLTVL.

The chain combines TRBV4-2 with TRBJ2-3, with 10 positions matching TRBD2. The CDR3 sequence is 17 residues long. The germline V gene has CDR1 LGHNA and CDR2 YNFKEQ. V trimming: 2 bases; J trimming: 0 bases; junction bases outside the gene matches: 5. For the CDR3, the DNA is TGTGCCAGCAGCCAATTGCTAGCGGGAGAGAGCACAGATACGCAGTATTTT. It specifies CASSQLLAGESTDTQYF.

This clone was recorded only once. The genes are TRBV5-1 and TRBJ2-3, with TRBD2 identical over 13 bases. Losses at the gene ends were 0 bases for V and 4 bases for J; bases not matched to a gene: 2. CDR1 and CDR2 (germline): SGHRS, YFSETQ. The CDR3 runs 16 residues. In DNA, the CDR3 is TGCGCCAGCAGCTTGGTGGGACTAGCGGGATCAGATACGCAGTATTTT. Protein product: CASSLVGLAGSDTQYF.

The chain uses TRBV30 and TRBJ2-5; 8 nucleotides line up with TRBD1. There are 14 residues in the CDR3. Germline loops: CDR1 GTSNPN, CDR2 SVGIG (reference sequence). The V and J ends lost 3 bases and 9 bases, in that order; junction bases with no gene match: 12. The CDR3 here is CAWSVTGDGAAQYF. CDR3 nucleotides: TGTGCCTGGAGCGTGACAGGGGACGGGGCGGCCCAGTACTTC.

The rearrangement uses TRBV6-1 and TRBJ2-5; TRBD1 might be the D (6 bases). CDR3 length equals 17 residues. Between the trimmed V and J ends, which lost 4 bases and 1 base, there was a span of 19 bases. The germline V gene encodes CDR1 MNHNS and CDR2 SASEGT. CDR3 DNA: TGTGCCAGCAGTGCCGGCTTGGGGGCAACCCTCCAAGAGACCCAGTACTTC. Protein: CASSAGLGATLQETQYF.

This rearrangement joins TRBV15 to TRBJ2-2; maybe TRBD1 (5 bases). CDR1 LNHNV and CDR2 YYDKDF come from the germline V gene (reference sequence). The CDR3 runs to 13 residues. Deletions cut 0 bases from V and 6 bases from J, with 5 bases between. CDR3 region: CATSRDRAGELFF. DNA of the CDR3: TGTGCCACCAGCAGAGACAGGGCCGGGGAGCTGTTTTTT.

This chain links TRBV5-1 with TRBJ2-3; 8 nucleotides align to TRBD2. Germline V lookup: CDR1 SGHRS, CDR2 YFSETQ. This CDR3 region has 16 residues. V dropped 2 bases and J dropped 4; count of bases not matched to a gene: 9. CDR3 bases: TGCGCCAGCAGCTTTGAGCAGCGGGAGAGTCCAGATACGCAGTATTTT. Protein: CASSFEQRESPDTQYF.

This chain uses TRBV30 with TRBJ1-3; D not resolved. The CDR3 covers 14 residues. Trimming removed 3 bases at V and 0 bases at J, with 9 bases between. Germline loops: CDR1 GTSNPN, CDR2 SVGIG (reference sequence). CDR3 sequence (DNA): TGTGCCTGGAGGGACTTTAACTCTGGAAACACCATATATTTT. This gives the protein CAWRDFNSGNTIYF.

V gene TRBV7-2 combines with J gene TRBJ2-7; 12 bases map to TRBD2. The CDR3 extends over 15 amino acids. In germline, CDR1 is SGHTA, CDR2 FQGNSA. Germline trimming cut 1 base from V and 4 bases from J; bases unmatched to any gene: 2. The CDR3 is CASSLGLAGGYEQYF. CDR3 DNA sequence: TGTGCCAGCAGCTTAGGGCTAGCGGGAGGGTACGAGCAGTACTTC. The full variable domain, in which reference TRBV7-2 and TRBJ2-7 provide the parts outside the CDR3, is GAGVSQSPSNKVTEKGKDVELRCDPISGHTALYWYRQSLGQGLEFLIYFQGNSAPDKSGLPSDRFSAERTGGSVSTLTIQRTQQEDSAVYLCASSLGLAGGYEQYFGPGTRLTVT.

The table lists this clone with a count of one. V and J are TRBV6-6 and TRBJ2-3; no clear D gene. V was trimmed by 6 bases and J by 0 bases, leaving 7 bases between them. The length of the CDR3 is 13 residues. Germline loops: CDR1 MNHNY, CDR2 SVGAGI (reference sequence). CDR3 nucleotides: TGTGCCAGCAGGCTCAAAAGCACAGATACGCAGTATTTT. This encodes CASRLKSTDTQYF.

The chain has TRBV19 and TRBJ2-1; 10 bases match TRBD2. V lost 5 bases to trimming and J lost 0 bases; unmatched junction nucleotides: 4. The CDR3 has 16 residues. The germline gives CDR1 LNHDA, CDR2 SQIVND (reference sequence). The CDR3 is CASSDSGRVSYNEQFF. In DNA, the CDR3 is TGTGCCAGTAGTGACAGCGGGAGGGTCTCCTACAATGAGCAGTTCTTC.

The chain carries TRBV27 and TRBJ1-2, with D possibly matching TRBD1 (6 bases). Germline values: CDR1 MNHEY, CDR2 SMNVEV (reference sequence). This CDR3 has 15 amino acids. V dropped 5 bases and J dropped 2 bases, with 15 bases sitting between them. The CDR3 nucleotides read TGTGCCAGCAGTCCCAGGACAGCCCTAAACTATGGCTACACCTTC. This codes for CASSPRTALNYGYTF.

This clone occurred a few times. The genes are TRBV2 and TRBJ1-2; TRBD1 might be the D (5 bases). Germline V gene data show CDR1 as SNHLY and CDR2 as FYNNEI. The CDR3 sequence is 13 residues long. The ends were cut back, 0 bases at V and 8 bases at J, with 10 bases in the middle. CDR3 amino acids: CASSEAGAKGYTF. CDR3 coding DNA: TGTGCCAGCAGTGAAGCCGGGGCGAAAGGCTACACCTTC. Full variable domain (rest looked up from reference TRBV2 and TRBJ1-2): EPEVTQTPSHQVTQMGQEVILRCVPISNHLYFYWYRQILGQKVEFLVSFYNNEISEKSEIFDDQFSVERPDGSNFTLKIRSTKLEDSAMYFCASSEAGAKGYTFGSGTRLTVV.